A single T cell receptor (beta chain) is shown here with its context. This specimen comes from a study of PD-L1 blockade in urothelial cancer. Sample time point: pretreatment peripheral blood. Per the germline V gene, CDR1 is LNHNV and CDR2 is YYDKDF (reference sequence). Trimming took off 8 bases at V and 1 base at J, with 23 bases between the two ends. CDR3 length: 17 residues. Spike-ins of synthetic TCR analog templates went into each PCR. TCRdb's copy holds only in-frame clones and misses some; the assay was immunoSEQ multiplex PCR. Here the sample spans about 52,000 clones, about 75% being singletons.

Sequenced material: PBMCs, taken around atezolizumab (anti-PD-L1) treatment. The rearrangement links TRBV15 to TRBJ1-1; D may be TRBD1 (6 bases). This TCR was recovered from an older man with urothelial cancer. For the CDR3, the DNA is TGTGCCACCGTTCAGGACAGCCTTCAAATGGAGAACACTGAAGCTTTCTTT. Its protein is CATVQDSLQMENTEAFF.